The 20 T cell receptor beta chains given below trace back to one sample, sequenced in a study of T cells after posttransplantation cyclophosphamide. Here immunoSEQ multiplex PCR was the method, and the copy in TCRdb shows in-frame clones only, minus some. In the table there are fewer than 40,000 clones, about nine tenths of which are singletons. The naive gate required viable CD3+CD4+ or CD3+CD8+ cells with CCR7+CD45RA+CD45RO-CD95-CD27+CD28+ phenotype. The sample comprised naive CD4+ T cells sorted from PBMCs. The receptors shown here come from a woman aged 60-75 years in good health, CMV-negative, and a related stem cell transplant donor.

V and J are TRBV6-1 and TRBJ2-7; 9 nucleotides line up with TRBD2. The CDR3 loop spans 14 amino acids. Germline V lookup: CDR1 MNHNS, CDR2 SASEGT. Trimming removed 5 bases from V and 3 bases from J; junction bases left unmatched: 5. This CDR3 reads CASSSSGALYEQYF. In DNA form, the CDR3 reads TGTGCCAGCAGTTCTAGCGGGGCACTCTACGAGCAGTACTTC.

The V call is TRBV5-1, the J call TRBJ2-5; 7 nucleotides align to TRBD1. The DNA end lines up better with TRBJ2-7; the J call may be wrong. Germline V CDR1 and CDR2: SGHRS, YFSETQ. The CDR3 is 12 amino acids. The CDR3 nucleotides read TGCGCCAGCAGCTTGGACAGGGGCGAGCAGTACTTC. Translating gives CASSLDRGEQYF.

The chain links TRBV5-6 to TRBJ2-3; a weak D match, TRBD1 (5 bases). This CDR3 is 12 amino acids long. V was cut by 4 bases and J by 12 bases, with 15 bases left in between. Germline assignment: CDR1 SGHDT and CDR2 YYEEEE. The CDR3 here is CASSPGREAQYF. The DNA of the CDR3 is TGTGCCAGCAGCCCAGGGCGAGAGGCCCAGTATTTT.

The genes are TRBV4-1 and TRBJ1-2, with D tentatively TRBD1 (5 bases). This CDR3 has 14 amino acids. Between the trimmed V and J ends, which lost 0 bases and 8 bases, there was a span of 13 bases. CDR1 and CDR2 from the germline V gene are MGHRA and YSYEKL. CDR3 loop: CASSQDGGGGGYTF. In nucleotides, the CDR3 is TGCGCCAGCAGCCAAGATGGGGGGGGAGGGGGCTACACCTTC.

This clone was counted between two and nine times. The chain recombines TRBV29-1 with TRBJ1-2, with 7 positions matching TRBD1. CDR3 length: 14 amino acids. V lost 7 bases and J lost 0; bases outside the gene matches: 8. Germline CDR1 is SQVTM and CDR2 is ANQGSEA. Here the CDR3 DNA reads TGCAGCGCTACGGCAGGGGGAGCTAACTATGGCTACACCTTC. Protein: CSATAGGANYGYTF.

This chain joins TRBV1 and TRBJ2-7; the table names TRBD2, a call not compared with the DNA. TRBV1 is listed as a pseudogene. CDR3 length: 16 amino acids. The CDR3 nucleotides read TGCACCAGCAGCCAAGTTAGAAGCGGGAGAATTGGGGAGCAGTACTTC. Translated: CTSSQVRSGRIGEQYF.

The chain employs TRBV7-8 and TRBJ2-1; D unresolved. Germline V CDR1 and CDR2: SGHVS, FQNEAQ. This CDR3 spans 12 amino acids. Between the trimmed V and J ends, which lost 5 bases and 8 bases, there was a span of 10 bases. The CDR3 region is CASSPARDEQFF. The DNA for the CDR3 is TGTGCCAGCAGCCCCGCTCGGGATGAGCAGTTCTTC.

The J gene is TRBJ2-2, the V gene TRBV5-4; possible D gene TRBD2, 5 bases. This CDR3 comprises 14 residues. V lost 5 bases and J lost 1, with 9 bases in between. Germline values: CDR1 SGHNT, CDR2 YYREEE (reference sequence). The CDR3 region has the DNA TGTGCCAGCAGAACCGGGGAGAACACCGGGGAGCTGTTTTTT. Protein sequence: CASRTGENTGELFF.

This clone was seen just once. The chain employs TRBV28 and TRBJ1-5; D is perhaps TRBD1 (5 bases). V lost 4 bases, J lost 1 base, and 11 bases lay in between. The germline V gene has CDR1 MDHEN and CDR2 SYDVKM. The CDR3 has 15 amino acids. The CDR3 region has the DNA TGTGCCAGCAGTTCCGGGGGGTGGAGCAATCAGCCCCAGCATTTT. Protein sequence: CASSSGGWSNQPQHF.

V usage is TRBV29-1 and J usage is TRBJ2-3; D call uncertain. This CDR3 region has 12 residues. V lost 7 bases and J 1 base, leaving 9 bases between the germline ends. The germline V gene has CDR1 SQVTM and CDR2 ANQGSEA. The CDR3 region is CSASRGTDTQYF. For the CDR3, the DNA is TGCAGCGCCTCAAGAGGCACAGATACGCAGTATTTT.

The chain uses TRBV6-5 and TRBJ1-2, with TRBD1 identical over 9 bases. Per germline, CDR1 MNHEY and CDR2 SVGAGI. J gave up 2 bases and V 5 bases, and 6 bases lay outside the gene matches. This CDR3 is 15 amino acids long. The CDR3 is CASSRGQGGNYGYTF. Written as DNA, the CDR3 is TGTGCCAGCAGTCGGGGACAGGGAGGAAACTATGGCTACACCTTC.

This clone was seen only once. V gene TRBV15 combines with J gene TRBJ1-2; D might be TRBD1 (5 bases). V was trimmed by 5 bases and J by 1 base, leaving 8 bases between them. The germline CDR1 and CDR2 sequences are LNHNV and YYDKDF (reference sequence). This CDR3 has 13 residues. CDR3 nucleotide sequence: TGTGCCACCAGCGAGACAGTTAACTATGGCTACACCTTC. Translating gives CATSETVNYGYTF.

The chain has TRBV7-9 and TRBJ1-1, with D tentatively TRBD1 (5 bases). Looked up from germline, CDR1 is SEHNR and CDR2 is FQNEAQ (reference sequence). Trimming took 5 bases from V and 6 from J, leaving 13 bases between them. This CDR3 contains 13 residues. Here the CDR3 DNA reads TGTGCCAGCAGCCAGGGACTGCCCCCTGAAGCTTTCTTT. Protein sequence: CASSQGLPPEAFF.

The rearrangement joins TRBV9 to TRBJ2-7, with D possibly matching TRBD2 (5 bases). Germline loops: CDR1 SGDLS, CDR2 YYNGEE. V lost 0 bases to trimming and J lost 2 bases, with 9 bases between them. The CDR3 runs 14 residues. CDR3 protein: CASSVGVGTYEQYF. DNA of the CDR3: TGTGCCAGCAGCGTAGGCGTCGGGACCTACGAGCAGTACTTC.

The J gene is TRBJ2-5, the V gene TRBV7-9, with D possibly TRBD1 on 7 matching bases. The germline V and J ends were trimmed by 5 bases and 5 bases, with 15 bases remaining between them. CDR1 and CDR2 (germline): SEHNR, FQNEAQ (reference sequence). The CDR3 runs 14 residues. The CDR3 region has the DNA TGTGCCAGCAGCACCACAGGGGCGGGGGAGACCCAGTACTTC. Translation gives CASSTTGAGETQYF.

V usage is TRBV6-1 and J usage is TRBJ2-6, with 10 nucleotides matching TRBD1. The CDR3 covers 20 residues. Germline assignment: CDR1 MNHNS and CDR2 SASEGT. V gave up 4 bases and J gave up 0 bases; unmatched junction bases: 12. The CDR3 loop is CASSGLVEGQGRSGANVLTF. Written as DNA, the CDR3 is TGTGCCAGCAGTGGTCTGGTGGAGGGACAGGGGCGCTCTGGGGCCAACGTCCTGACTTTC.

This clone was detected only a few times. The gene calls are TRBV10-3 and TRBJ1-2; D possibly corresponds to TRBD1 (6 bases). Germline values: CDR1 ENHRY, CDR2 SYGVKD. The CDR3 contains 14 residues. V lost 3 bases and J 6 bases, leaving 14 bases between the germline ends. The CDR3 bases are TGTGCCATCAGTGACCTCGAAGGGGGAGATGGCTACACCTTC. Encoded protein: CAISDLEGGDGYTF.

J is TRBJ2-7 and V is TRBV6-5, with D perhaps matching TRBD2 (5 bases). Germline CDR1 is MNHEY and CDR2 is SVGAGI. Trimming cost V 6 bases and J 0 bases, with 9 bases left between them. This CDR3 is 13 amino acids long. Written as DNA, the CDR3 is TGTGCCAGCAGACCAAGCGGCTCCTACGAGCAGTACTTC. It is translated as CASRPSGSYEQYF.

This rearrangement joins TRBV19 to TRBJ2-1, with 8 bases fitting TRBD2. Germline trimming cut 6 bases from V and 0 bases from J; bases unmatched to any gene: 10. The V gene's germline CDR1 is LNHDA and CDR2 SQIVND (reference sequence). This CDR3 spans 17 amino acids. CDR3 sequence reads: CASRISGNPSSYNEQFF. The CDR3 DNA is TGTGCCAGTAGAATTAGCGGGAACCCTAGCTCCTACAATGAGCAGTTCTTC.

The chain combines TRBV5-1 with TRBJ2-2; 9 bases agree with TRBD1. CDR1 SGHRS and CDR2 YFSETQ come from the germline V gene. The J segment lost 5 bases and the V segment lost 4 bases, leaving 6 bases of the junction unmatched. CDR3 length: 15 residues. The CDR3 reads CASSPPTGGTGELFF. The CDR3 DNA is TGCGCCAGCAGCCCCCCGACAGGGGGAACCGGGGAGCTGTTTTTT. Together with reference TRBV5-1 and TRBJ2-2, the CDR3 gives the full variable domain: KAGVTQTPRYLIKTRGQQVTLSCSPISGHRSVSWYQQTPGQGLQFLFEYFSETQRNKGNFPGRFSGRQFSNSRSEMNVSTLELGDSALYLCASSPPTGGTGELFFGEGSRLTVL.